Below are 8 T cell receptor beta chains sequenced from a single sample in a study of cytomegalovirus exposure and HLA in healthy donors. The PCR was carried out with 60 Vbeta primers and 13 Jbeta primers. Method: immunoSEQ multiplex PCR; TCRdb's copy keeps in-frame clones and lacks some. The sample lists about 180,000 clones; 84% were seen once. Sequenced sample: PBMCs. These receptors were obtained from a man aged 18-30 years in good health and CMV-seronegative.

The V call is TRBV10-2, the J call TRBJ1-5; the D is unclear. This CDR3 contains 15 residues. Trimming shortened V by 5 bases and J by 0 bases, and 11 bases separated the two germline ends. The germline gives CDR1 WSHSY, CDR2 SAAADI. The CDR3 DNA sequence: TGCGCCAGCAGTTTGGTCAAGCCTAGCAATCAGCCCCAGCATTTT. It codes for CASSLVKPSNQPQHF.

Comments on this clone: Its ends do not fully match the called genes, so a read error is possible. The rearrangement uses TRBV7-7 and TRBJ2-7, with D hard to call. Germline V gives CDR1 SSHAT, CDR2 FNYEAQ (reference sequence). There are 13 residues in the CDR3. CDR3 nucleotide sequence: TGTGCTAGCAGCTTAGCACTAAACTACGAGCAGTACTTC. This sequence encodes CASSLALNYEQYF.

The rearrangement uses TRBV29-1 and TRBJ1-1, with D possibly matching TRBD1 (5 bases). Trimming pared 4 bases from V and 1 base from J, leaving 10 bases between. Germline V CDR1 and CDR2: SQVTM, ANQGSEA. The CDR3 sequence is 13 residues long. The CDR3 nucleotides are TGCAGCGTTGGGGGGGGAGGGAACACTGAAGCTTTCTTT. Translation: CSVGGGGNTEAFF.

The chain carries TRBV6-6 and TRBJ2-3; a weak D match, TRBD2 (6 bases). Trimming took off 5 bases at V and 2 bases at J, with 14 bases between the two ends. Germline lookup yields CDR1 MNHNY and CDR2 SVGAGI (reference sequence). CDR3 length equals 15 residues. Here the CDR3 DNA reads TGTGCCAGCAGTCGTACTAGCTCCTCCACAGATACGCAGTATTTT. Protein: CASSRTSSSTDTQYF.

V usage is TRBV6-5 and J usage is TRBJ2-7; 7 bases are shared with TRBD1. This CDR3 region has 15 residues. Germline V gives CDR1 MNHEY, CDR2 SVGAGI. V trimming: 6 bases; J trimming: 2 bases; junction bases outside the gene matches: 10. The CDR3 here is CASSQPGTVTYEQYF. The CDR3 bases are TGTGCCAGCAGCCAACCCGGGACAGTCACCTACGAGCAGTACTTC.

The CDR3 DNA reads TGCGCCAGCAGTGTTCGCAGGACAGGGACCTCCTACGAGCAGTACTTC. Encoded protein: CASSVRRTGTSYEQYF. V is TRBV10-2 and J is TRBJ2-7, with 8 positions matching TRBD1. The V and J ends lost 4 bases and 0 bases, in that order; junction bases with no gene match: 8. CDR3 length: 16 amino acids. CDR1 is WSHSY and CDR2 is SAAADI in the germline V gene.

The J gene is TRBJ2-1, the V gene TRBV6-4; D not resolved. V lost 8 bases to trimming and J lost 0 bases, with 17 bases between them. The CDR3 extends over 16 amino acids. Germline lookup yields CDR1 MRHNA and CDR2 SNTAGT. This CDR3 is CASPRRSASSYNEQFF. The CDR3 DNA reads TGTGCCAGCCCCCGAAGGAGCGCGAGCTCCTACAATGAGCAGTTCTTC.

The V and J genes are TRBV7-9 and TRBJ2-1, with 9 bases lining up with TRBD1. After removal of 5 bases from V and 5 bases from J, the junction contained 7 bases not matched to a gene. CDR1 and CDR2 from the germline V gene are SEHNR and FQNEAQ (reference sequence). The CDR3 consists of 15 residues. The CDR3 DNA sequence: TGTGCCAGCAGCCCTGGGACAGGGCCCCACAATGAGCAGTTCTTC. It yields the protein CASSPGTGPHNEQFF.